Included here is one TCR beta chain sequence, with context. Its specific antigen is unknown. Qualities for individual bases were not recorded, and no much larger clone is one base off. One collaborating source in Seattle enrolled patients while the patients were actively infected and followed the patients over time throughout the course of disease. Whole blood was collected in K2EDTA tubes by collaborating institutions according to the institutions' own protocols. For TCRbeta analysis, collaborators shipped samples in one of three forms: frozen whole blood, isolated PBMCs, or DNA extracted from either of those sample types. TCRbeta CDR3 regions were amplified from genomic DNA using the immunoSEQ Assay, a bias-controlled multiplex PCR. As for the authors' bioinformatics: Nucleated cell counts per sample were estimated from amplification of reference gene primers within the assay. To quantify the absolute abundance of each unique TCRbeta CDR3 rearrangement, sequence reads were collapsed and filtered. For each sample, productive Simpson clonality was calculated by taking the square root of Simpson's diversity index across productive rearrangements. TCRdb limited this immuneACCESS table to in-frame rearrangements with V and J called. A share of clones is missing; checked studies link under half to unresolved V genes, and the rest is unexplained. That table furnishes V, J and clone size, whereas the DNA furnished D and trimming. For this sample the table gives some 260,000 clones, of which over 75% were detected only once. The ten largest clones capture around 9.6% of the sample.

Relative to germline, V is 4 bases shorter and J is 0 bases shorter, with 11 bases between their ends. Spanning cysteine to phenylalanine, the CDR3 consists of 15 amino acids. Only CDR3 DNA remains: 45 bases, in frame from the first base. For CDR1 and CDR2, the germline V gene lists SGHRS and YFSETQ. The sample is drawn from a study of blood T cell repertoires in COVID-19 (TCRdb year 2020). Background for the entire study: The collaborator samples originated in the United States, Italy and Spain and spanned the acute and convalescent phases of COVID-19. A de-identified subject ID, COVID-19 status, age in years and sex were almost always included in the sample metadata. The repertoires were released in a freely available public database intended as a resource for research on the immune response to SARS-CoV-2. The samples were drawn from two sources: the first 160 participants of the ongoing ImmuneRACE study, and some 1,300 subjects contributed by 6 global collaborators. The material from the prospective study consisted of cDNA or gDNA derived from T cells, B-cell-depleted T cells, or PBMCs. Deeply sampled blood TCRbeta repertoires from subjects exposed to, actively infected with, or recovered from COVID-19 were included in the dataset. HLA class I and class II types, where available, came from metadata supplied by the sample provider rather than from assay-based typing.

Broad study findings and their caveats: The quantity of clinical and demographic metadata differed by source and by participant and was supplied without curation.

The material sequenced was peripheral blood. The chain was built from TRBV5-1 and TRBJ2-1; the D gene is possibly TRBD2, with 6 bases matching. The source is a woman aged 70-85 years with COVID-19, enrolled during active disease. The nucleotide sequence is TGCGCCAGCAGCAATGGAGGGAGCTCCTACAATGAGCAGTTCTTC. The translation is CASSNGGSSYNEQFF.